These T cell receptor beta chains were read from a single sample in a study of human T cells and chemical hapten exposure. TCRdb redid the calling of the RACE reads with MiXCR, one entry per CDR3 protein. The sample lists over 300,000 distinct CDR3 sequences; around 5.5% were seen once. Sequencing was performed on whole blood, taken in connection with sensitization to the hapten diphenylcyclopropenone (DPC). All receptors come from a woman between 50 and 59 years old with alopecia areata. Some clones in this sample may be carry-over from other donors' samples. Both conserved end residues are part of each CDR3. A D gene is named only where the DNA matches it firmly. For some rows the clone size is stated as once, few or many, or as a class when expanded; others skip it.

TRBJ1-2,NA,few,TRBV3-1,CASSPTKASYGYTF,TGTGCCAGCAGCCCAACAAAAGCCAGCTATGGCTACACCTTC
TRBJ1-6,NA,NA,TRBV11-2,CASSLRRVSSYNSPLHF,TGTGCCAGCAGCTTAAGGAGGGTGAGCTCCTATAATTCACCCCTCCACTTT
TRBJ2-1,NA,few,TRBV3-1,CASSSGARSYNEQFF,TGTGCCAGCAGCTCCGGGGCTAGGTCCTACAATGAGCAGTTCTTC
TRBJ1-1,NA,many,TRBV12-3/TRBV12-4,CASSVRGGRGTEAFF,TGTGCCAGCAGTGTTCGGGGAGGGAGAGGGACTGAAGCTTTCTTT
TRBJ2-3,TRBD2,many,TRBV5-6,CASSIAGGSTDTQYF,TGTGCCAGCAGCATAGCGGGAGGTAGCACAGATACGCAGTATTTT
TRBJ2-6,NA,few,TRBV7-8,CASSSWDGVANVLTF,TGTGCCAGCAGCTCCTGGGACGGGGTGGCCAACGTCCTGACTTTC
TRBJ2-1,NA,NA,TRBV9,CASSSAPLEGEQFF,TGTGCCAGCAGCTCGGCCCCCCTCGAAGGAGAGCAGTTCTTC
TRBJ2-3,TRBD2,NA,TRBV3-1,CASSHPGLAASTDTQYF,TGTGCCAGCAGCCACCCAGGTCTAGCGGCTAGCACAGATACGCAGTATTTT
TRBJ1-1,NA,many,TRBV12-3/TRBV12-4,CASNIRGGSTEAFF,TGTGCCAGCAACATCAGGGGCGGAAGCACTGAAGCTTTCTTT
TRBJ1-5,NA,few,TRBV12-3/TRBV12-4,CASSLSRGGQPQHF,TGTGCCAGCAGTTTATCAAGGGGTGGGCAGCCCCAGCATTTT
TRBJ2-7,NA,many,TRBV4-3,CASSCPYF,TGCGCCAGCAGCTGCCCCTACTTC
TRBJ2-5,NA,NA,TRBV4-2,CASSQESGSETQYF,TGTGCCAGCAGCCAAGAATCGGGGTCAGAGACCCAGTACTTC
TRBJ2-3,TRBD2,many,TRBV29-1,CSVLAGFTDTQYF,TGCAGCGTCTTAGCGGGGTTTACAGATACGCAGTATTTT
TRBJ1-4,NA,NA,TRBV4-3,CASSQAPGEKLFF,TGCGCCAGCAGCCAAGCTCCGGGGGAAAAACTGTTTTTT
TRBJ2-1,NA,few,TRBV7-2,CASSPLPYNEQFF,TGTGCCAGCAGCCCCTTGCCCTACAATGAGCAGTTCTTC
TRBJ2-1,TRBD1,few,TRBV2,CASSEGTGEINEQFF,TGTGCCAGCAGTGAGGGGACAGGGGAAATCAATGAGCAGTTCTTC
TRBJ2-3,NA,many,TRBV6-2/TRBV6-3,CASTTGPHQVTDTQYF,TGTGCCAGCACTACGGGACCACACCAAGTCACAGATACGCAGTATTTT
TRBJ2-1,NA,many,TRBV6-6,CASSYLQGTSSYNEQFF,TGTGCCAGCAGTTATTTGCAGGGAACGAGCTCCTACAATGAGCAGTTCTTC
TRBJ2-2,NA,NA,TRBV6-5,CASSYRATGAGELFF,TGTGCCAGCAGTTACCGGGCGACAGGCGCCGGGGAGCTGTTTTTT
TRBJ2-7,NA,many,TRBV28,CASSLQSSYEQYF,TGTGCCAGCAGTTTACAGAGCTCCTACGAGCAGTACTTC
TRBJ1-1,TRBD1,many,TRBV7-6,CASSLKTGQGTEAFF,TGTGCCAGCAGCTTGAAGACAGGGCAAGGCACTGAAGCTTTCTTT
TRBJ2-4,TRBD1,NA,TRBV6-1,CASSEWDRGADIQYF,TGTGCCAGCAGTGAATGGGACAGGGGGGCAGACATTCAGTACTTC
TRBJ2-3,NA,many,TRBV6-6,CASSLELFSSTDTQYF,TGTGCCAGCAGTTTGGAGTTATTTTCTAGCACAGATACGCAGTATTTT
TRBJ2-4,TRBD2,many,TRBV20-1,CSARIDGTSGRRGLAKNIQYF,TGCAGTGCTAGGATTGACGGGACTAGCGGGAGAAGGGGACTAGCCAAAAACATTCAGTACTTC
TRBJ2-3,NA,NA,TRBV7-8,CASSLVPDTYTDTQYF,TGTGCCAGCAGCTTAGTCCCGGACACCTACACAGATACGCAGTATTTT
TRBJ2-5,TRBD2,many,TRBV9,CASSAWGLAGGPEYF,TGTGCCAGCAGCGCCTGGGGGCTAGCGGGAGGGCCCGAATACTTC
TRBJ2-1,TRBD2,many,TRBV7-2,CASSLAGTSVNEQFF,TGTGCCAGCAGCTTAGCGGGGACTAGCGTCAATGAGCAGTTCTTC
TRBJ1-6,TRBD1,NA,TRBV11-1,CASSHLTGRPNSPLHF,TGTGCCAGCAGTCATTTGACAGGGCGGCCTAATTCACCCCTCCACTTT
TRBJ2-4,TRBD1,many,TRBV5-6,CASSLGTGALHF,TGTGCCAGCAGCCTAGGGACAGGGGCTTTGCACTTC
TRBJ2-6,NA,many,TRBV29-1,CSVALRASGANVLTF,TGCAGCGTTGCGTTACGGGCGTCTGGGGCCAACGTCCTGACTTTC
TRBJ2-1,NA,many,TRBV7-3,CASSQGASRGEQFF,TGTGCCAGCAGCCAAGGGGCTAGTCGAGGTGAGCAGTTCTTC
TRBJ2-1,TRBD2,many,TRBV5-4,CASSLESGGAGEQFF,TGTGCCAGCAGCTTGGAGAGCGGGGGGGCCGGCGAGCAGTTCTTC
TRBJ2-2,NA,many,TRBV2,CASRSGAGELFF,TGTGCCAGCAGGTCGGGGGCCGGGGAGCTGTTTTTT
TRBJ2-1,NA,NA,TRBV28,CASSPQGRHEQFF,TGTGCCAGCAGTCCACAGGGGAGGCATGAGCAGTTCTTC
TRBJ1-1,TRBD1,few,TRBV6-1,CASRSTGASTEAFF,TGTGCCAGCAGGTCGACAGGGGCGAGCACTGAAGCTTTCTTT
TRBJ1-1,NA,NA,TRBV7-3,CANSLAVGNTEAFF,TGTGCCAACAGCTTAGCAGTCGGAAACACTGAAGCTTTCTTT
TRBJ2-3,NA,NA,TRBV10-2,CASSDDSSTDTQYF,TGCGCCAGCAGTGACGACAGCTCCACAGATACGCAGTATTTT
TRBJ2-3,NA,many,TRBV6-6,CASTLAWTDTQYF,TGTGCCAGCACACTAGCTTGGACAGATACGCAGTATTTT
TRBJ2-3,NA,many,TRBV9,CASSAYTDTQYF,TGTGCCAGCAGCGCCTACACAGATACGCAGTATTTT
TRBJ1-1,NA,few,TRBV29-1,CSVDSQGSLSNTEAFF,TGCAGCGTTGACTCGCAGGGCTCCCTTTCGAACACTGAAGCTTTCTTT
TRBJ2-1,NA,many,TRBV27,CASSLNGAVSSYNEQFF,TGTGCCAGCAGTTTAAATGGCGCGGTAAGCTCCTACAATGAGCAGTTCTTC
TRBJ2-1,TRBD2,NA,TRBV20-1,CSARPRDRTTSGSSGEQFF,TGCAGTGCTAGACCCCGGGACAGGACTACTAGCGGGAGTTCCGGTGAGCAGTTCTTC
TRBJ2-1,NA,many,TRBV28,CASSLRLVGYNEQFF,TGTGCCAGCAGTTTACGGCTAGTTGGTTACAATGAGCAGTTCTTC
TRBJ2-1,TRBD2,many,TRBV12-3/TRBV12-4,CASSFGTSGSNEQFF,TGTGCCAGCAGTTTCGGGACTAGCGGGAGTAATGAGCAGTTCTTC
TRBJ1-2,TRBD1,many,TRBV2,CASREEQGPSYGYTF,TGTGCCAGCAGGGAAGAACAGGGGCCGTCTTATGGCTACACCTTC
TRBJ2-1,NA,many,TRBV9,CASSFGPWAQEQFF,TGTGCCAGCAGCTTTGGGCCTTGGGCGCAAGAGCAGTTCTTC
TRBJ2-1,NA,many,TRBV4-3,CASSHSQWGSYNEQFF,TGCGCCAGCAGCCATTCGCAGTGGGGGTCCTACAATGAGCAGTTCTTC
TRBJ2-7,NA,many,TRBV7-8,CASSLELGGLYEQYF,TGTGCCAGCAGCTTAGAGCTAGGTGGCCTCTACGAGCAGTACTTC
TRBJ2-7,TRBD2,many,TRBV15,CATSPSGVITSYEQYF,TGTGCCACCAGTCCTAGCGGAGTCATCACATCCTACGAGCAGTACTTC
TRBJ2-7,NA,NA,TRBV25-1,CASCRGAGRLGEQYF,TGTGCCAGCTGCCGGGGGGCGGGGCGGTTGGGAGAGCAGTACTTC
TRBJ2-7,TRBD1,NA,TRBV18,CASSKRQGATVYEQYF,TGTGCCAGCTCAAAAAGACAGGGGGCTACGGTCTACGAGCAGTACTTC
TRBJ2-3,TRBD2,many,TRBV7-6,CASSKRLAGDLDTQYF,TGTGCCAGCAGCAAACGACTAGCGGGAGATCTAGATACGCAGTATTTT
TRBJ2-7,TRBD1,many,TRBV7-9,CASKRYLGQVESTYEQYF,TGTGCCAGCAAGAGGTACTTGGGACAGGTGGAGTCCACCTACGAGCAGTACTTC
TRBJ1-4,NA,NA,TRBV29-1,CSVSTLNEKLFF,TGCAGCGTTTCAACCCTTAATGAAAAACTGTTTTTT
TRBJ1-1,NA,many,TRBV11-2,CASRNSGAVRAFF,TGTGCCAGCAGGAACTCGGGGGCTGTTAGAGCTTTCTTT
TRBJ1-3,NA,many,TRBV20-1,CSAKGRSSSGNTIYF,TGCAGTGCTAAGGGACGGTCGAGCTCTGGAAACACCATATATTTT
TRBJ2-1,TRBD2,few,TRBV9,CASSVGIAGADNEQFF,TGTGCCAGCAGCGTAGGGATAGCGGGGGCCGACAATGAGCAGTTCTTC
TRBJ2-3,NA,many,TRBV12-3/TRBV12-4,CASTPGRDADTQYF,TGTGCCAGCACCCCAGGTCGCGACGCAGATACGCAGTATTTT
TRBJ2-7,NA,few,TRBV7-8,CASSAGRLSYEQYF,TGTGCCAGCAGCGCGGGACGCCTTAGCTACGAGCAGTACTTC
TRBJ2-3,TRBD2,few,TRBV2,CASSEARGLAGGPTDTQYF,TGTGCCAGCAGTGAAGCGCGGGGACTAGCGGGGGGGCCGACAGATACGCAGTATTTT